These 16 T cell receptor beta chains originate from one sample sequenced in a study of early T cells in non-severe SARS-CoV-2 infection. MiXCR was run by TCRdb on the 5' RACE reads, yielding one entry per CDR3 protein. The sample shows some 80,000 distinct CDR3 sequences, 9.5% to 15% of them seen only once. The specimen comprised whole blood, sampled at baseline. All receptors derive from an adult who was a healthcare worker with PCR-confirmed SARS-CoV-2 infection or an uninfected control (not recorded which). The donor label of this sample is uncertain.

This rearrangement joins TRBV29-1 to TRBJ2-7, with D maybe TRBD1 (6 bases). V lost 7 bases, J lost 0 bases, and 16 bases lay in between. CDR3 size: 14 residues. Germline values: CDR1 SQVTM, CDR2 ANQGSEA. The CDR3: CSAVSRGFSYEQYF. For the CDR3, the DNA is TGCAGCGCTGTGTCGAGGGGGTTCTCCTACGAGCAGTACTTC.

There are many counts of this clonotype. This chain uses TRBV11-2 with TRBJ2-3; D not certain. The V and J ends lost 5 bases and 5 bases respectively, with 8 bases between them. This CDR3 is 12 amino acids long. Germline V lookup: CDR1 SGHAT, CDR2 FQNNGV. The DNA for the CDR3 is TGTGCCAGCAGCCCTGTGGAAGATACGCAGTATTTT. Its translation is CASSPVEDTQYF.

The sample holds many counts of this clonotype. The chain uses TRBV7-9 and TRBJ1-1; TRBD1 is a possible D gene (6 bases). The germline V gene has CDR1 SEHNR and CDR2 FQNEAQ (reference sequence). This CDR3 is 15 amino acids long. V was shortened by 0 bases and J by 2 bases, with 10 bases between the two germline ends. The CDR3 DNA reads TGTGCCAGCAGCTTAGCGCGGACAGACAACACTGAAGCTTTCTTT. It specifies CASSLARTDNTEAFF.

This clonotype was picked up a small number of times. The J gene is TRBJ2-7, the V gene TRBV4-2; D is tentatively TRBD1 or TRBD2 (5 bases each). V lost 0 bases and J 5 bases, leaving 14 bases between the germline ends. The CDR3 length is 15 residues. The germline V gene encodes CDR1 LGHNA and CDR2 YNFKEQ. The CDR3 is CASSQERAWDHEQYF. For the CDR3, the DNA is TGTGCCAGCAGCCAAGAGAGGGCATGGGACCACGAGCAGTACTTC.

CDR3 region: CASSQRLRESLYEQYF. The CDR3 DNA reads TGCGCCAGCAGCCAAAGGCTGCGGGAGTCCCTCTACGAGCAGTACTTC. The chain is built from TRBV4-1 and TRBJ2-7, with 7 bases that match TRBD2. This CDR3 is built from 16 residues. Germline CDR1 MGHRA, CDR2 YSYEKL. With 2 bases clipped from V and 3 bases from J, the junction kept 10 bases outside the gene matches.

The sample holds many counts of this clonotype. This rearrangement joins TRBV25-1 to TRBJ1-1; D is unresolved. This CDR3 spans 13 amino acids. V lost 1 base, J lost 2 bases, and 5 bases lay in between. Germline V gene lookup returns CDR1 MGHDK and CDR2 SYGVNS. The CDR3 nucleotides are TGTGCCAGCAGTGAATCTCCTAACACTGAAGCTTTCTTT. Amino acid sequence: CASSESPNTEAFF.

This chain's CDR3 is CASSQLNEQFF. DNA of the CDR3: TGTGCCAGCAGCCAATTGAATGAGCAGTTCTTC. The chain carries TRBV6-2 or TRBV6-3 and TRBJ2-1; D call uncertain. The V and J ends lost 6 bases and 7 bases respectively, with 7 bases between them. The CDR3 is 11 residues long. CDR1 MNHEY and CDR2 SVGEGT come from the germline V gene.

The chain employs TRBV7-9 and TRBJ2-3, with 8 bases fitting TRBD1. The V segment lost 5 bases and the J segment 9 bases; nucleotides outside the gene matches: 13. This CDR3 comprises 15 residues. Germline-derived CDR1 and CDR2 are SEHNR and FQNEAQ (reference sequence). The CDR3 coding sequence is TGTGCCAGCAGCCCACCGAGGGGCAGGGGGCCCACGCAGTATTTT. This encodes CASSPPRGRGPTQYF.

This clonotype was found a few times. The chain combines TRBV19 with TRBJ2-1; D is unresolved. V lost 7 bases to trimming and J lost 0 bases, with 7 bases between them. The CDR3 is 13 amino acids. The germline V gene encodes CDR1 LNHDA and CDR2 SQIVND (reference sequence). The DNA for the CDR3 is TGTGCCAGTAAATACTCCTCCTACAATGAGCAGTTCTTC. Amino acid sequence: CASKYSSYNEQFF. Combining the CDR3 with reference TRBV19 and TRBJ2-1 gives the whole variable domain DGGITQSPKYLFRKEGQNVTLSCEQNLNHDAMYWYRQDPGQGLRLIYYSQIVNDFQKGDIAEGYSVSREKKESFPLTVTSAQKNPTAFYLCASKYSSYNEQFFGPGTRLTVL.

The chain links TRBV10-2 to TRBJ1-5; TRBD1 is a possible D gene (6 bases). Germline V gene sequence: CDR1 WSHSY, CDR2 SAAADI. Trimming stripped 3 bases from V and 1 base from J, with 7 bases between. This CDR3 spans 14 amino acids. CDR3 nucleotide sequence: TGCGCCAGCAGTGACACAGGGAGCAATCAGCCCCAGCATTTT. As protein: CASSDTGSNQPQHF.

This clonotype was observed at least ten times. This chain joins TRBV5-1 and TRBJ2-2; D gene uncertain. CDR3 size: 15 residues. Per germline, CDR1 SGHRS and CDR2 YFSETQ. Trimming took 2 bases from V and 3 from J, leaving 11 bases between them. The CDR3 loop is CASSFRNPDTGELFF. CDR3 nucleotide sequence: TGCGCCAGCAGCTTCCGCAACCCCGACACCGGGGAGCTGTTTTTT.

This clonotype was detected a few times. The chain has TRBV5-1 and TRBJ2-7; D call uncertain. Between the trimmed V and J ends, which lost 4 bases and 0 bases, there was a span of 14 bases. The germline CDR1 and CDR2 sequences are SGHRS and YFSETQ. The CDR3 sequence is 15 residues long. CDR3 DNA: TGCGCCAGCAGCCCTAGATTATCCGGCTCCTACGAGCAGTACTTC. Translating it yields CASSPRLSGSYEQYF.

V is TRBV13 and J is TRBJ2-7; D ambiguous. Germline V gene sequence: CDR1 PRHDT, CDR2 FYEKMQ (reference sequence). The CDR3 extends over 14 amino acids. V shed 0 bases and J shed 3 bases, with 9 bases lying between them. CDR3 protein: CASSLGAGGYEQYF. For the CDR3, the DNA is TGTGCCAGCAGCTTAGGGGCAGGTGGCTACGAGCAGTACTTC.

This clonotype has just a few counts. The gene calls are TRBV3-1 and TRBJ2-7; a weak D match, TRBD2 (5 bases). The ends were cut back, 0 bases at V and 2 bases at J, with 14 bases in the middle. The CDR3 extends over 16 amino acids. Germline assignment: CDR1 LGHDT and CDR2 YNNKEL (reference sequence). The CDR3 spells CASSQEGWLATYEQYF. CDR3 DNA sequence: TGTGCCAGCAGCCAAGAAGGATGGCTAGCCACCTACGAGCAGTACTTC.

This clonotype was counted between two and nine times. The chain is built from TRBV7-3 and TRBJ1-1; no reliable D call. This CDR3 comprises 15 residues. Trimming shortened V by 6 bases and J by 2 bases, and 16 bases separated the two germline ends. Germline values: CDR1 SGHTA, CDR2 FQGTGA. The CDR3 spells CASSMGRGFNTEAFF. CDR3 coding DNA: TGTGCCAGCAGTATGGGAAGAGGGTTCAACACTGAAGCTTTCTTT.

V usage is TRBV28 and J usage is TRBJ1-6; D unresolved. Trimming removed 8 bases from V and 6 bases from J, with 17 bases in between. Germline CDR1 is MDHEN and CDR2 is SYDVKM. The CDR3 length is 15 residues. This CDR3 is CASRSSQFRNSPLHF. CDR3 in DNA: TGTGCCAGCCGTTCATCCCAGTTTCGTAATTCACCCCTCCACTTT.